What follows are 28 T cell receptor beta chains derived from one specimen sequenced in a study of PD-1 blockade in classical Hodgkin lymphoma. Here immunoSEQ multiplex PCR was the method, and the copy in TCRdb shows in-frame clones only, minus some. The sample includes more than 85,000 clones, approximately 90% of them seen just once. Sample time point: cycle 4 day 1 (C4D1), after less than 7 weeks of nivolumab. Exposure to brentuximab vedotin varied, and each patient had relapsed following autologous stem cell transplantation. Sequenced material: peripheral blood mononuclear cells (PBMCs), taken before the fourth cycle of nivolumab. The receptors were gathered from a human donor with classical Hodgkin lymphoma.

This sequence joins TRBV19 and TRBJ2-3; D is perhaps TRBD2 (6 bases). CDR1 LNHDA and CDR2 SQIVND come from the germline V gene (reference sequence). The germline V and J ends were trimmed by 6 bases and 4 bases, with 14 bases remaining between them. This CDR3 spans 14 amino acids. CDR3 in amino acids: CASRRDSGADTQYF. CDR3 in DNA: TGTGCCAGTAGGCGGGACTCCGGGGCAGATACGCAGTATTTT.

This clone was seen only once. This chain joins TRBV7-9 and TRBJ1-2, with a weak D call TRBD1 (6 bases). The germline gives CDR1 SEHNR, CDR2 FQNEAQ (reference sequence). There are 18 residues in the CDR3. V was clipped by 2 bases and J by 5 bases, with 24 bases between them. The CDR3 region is CASSLPSFVEQGRYGYTF. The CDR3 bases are TGTGCCAGCAGCTTACCGAGCTTTGTCGAACAGGGTCGGTATGGCTACACCTTC.

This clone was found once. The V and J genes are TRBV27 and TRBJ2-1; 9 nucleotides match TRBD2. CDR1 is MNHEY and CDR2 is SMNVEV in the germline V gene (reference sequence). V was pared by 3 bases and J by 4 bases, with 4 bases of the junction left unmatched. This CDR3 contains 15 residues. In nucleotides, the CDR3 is TGTGCCAGCAGTTTCCGCGGGAGGGGTTACAATGAGCAGTTCTTC. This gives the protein CASSFRGRGYNEQFF.

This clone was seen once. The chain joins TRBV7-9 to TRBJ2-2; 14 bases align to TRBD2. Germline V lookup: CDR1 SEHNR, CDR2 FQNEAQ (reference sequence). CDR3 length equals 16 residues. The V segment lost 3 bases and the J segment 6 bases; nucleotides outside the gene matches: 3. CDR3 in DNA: TGTGCCAGCAGCTTGACTAGCGGGAGGGCCCCCGGGGAGCTGTTTTTT. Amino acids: CASSLTSGRAPGELFF.

CDR3 amino acids: CASSSTGGPGELFF. For the CDR3, the DNA is TGTGCCAGTAGTAGTACAGGGGGACCCGGGGAGCTGTTTTTT. The genes are TRBV19 and TRBJ2-2; 8 bases match TRBD1. CDR1 and CDR2 from the germline V gene are LNHDA and SQIVND (reference sequence). The J segment lost 6 bases and the V segment lost 4 bases, leaving 4 bases of the junction unmatched. The CDR3 has 14 amino acids.

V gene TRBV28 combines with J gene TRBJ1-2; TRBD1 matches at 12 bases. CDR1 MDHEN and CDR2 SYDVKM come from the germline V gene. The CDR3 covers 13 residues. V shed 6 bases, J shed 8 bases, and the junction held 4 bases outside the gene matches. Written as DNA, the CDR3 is TGTGCCAGCAGCAGGGACAGGGGGCGAGGCTACACCTTC. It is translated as CASSRDRGRGYTF.

CDR3 DNA: TGCGCCAGCAGCACCGGGACTGTGAACACCGGGGAGCTGTTTTTT. Translated: CASSTGTVNTGELFF. V usage is TRBV4-3 and J usage is TRBJ2-2; tentatively, D is TRBD2 (6 bases). Trimming stripped 5 bases from V and 1 base from J, with 11 bases between. Germline CDR1 and CDR2: LGHNA and YSLEER. The length of the CDR3 is 15 residues.

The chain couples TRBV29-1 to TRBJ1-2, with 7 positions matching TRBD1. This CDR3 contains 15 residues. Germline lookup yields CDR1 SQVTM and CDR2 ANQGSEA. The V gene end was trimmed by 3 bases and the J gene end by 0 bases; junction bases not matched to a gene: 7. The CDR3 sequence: CSVDLTGAANYGYTF. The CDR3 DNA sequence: TGCAGCGTTGATCTTACAGGGGCCGCTAACTATGGCTACACCTTC. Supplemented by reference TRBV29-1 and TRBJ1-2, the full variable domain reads SAVISQKPSRDICQRGTSLTIQCQVDSQVTMMFWYRQQPGQSLTLIATANQGSEATYESGFVIDKFPISRPNLTFSTLTVSNMSPEDSSIYLCSVDLTGAANYGYTFGSGTRLTVV.

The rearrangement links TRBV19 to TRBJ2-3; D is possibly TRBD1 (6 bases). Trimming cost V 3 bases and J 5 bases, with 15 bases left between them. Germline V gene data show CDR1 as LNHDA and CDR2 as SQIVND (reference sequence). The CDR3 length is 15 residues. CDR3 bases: TGTGCCAGTAGTATGTTAGGGGGACGGTTAGATACGCAGTATTTT. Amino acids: CASSMLGGRLDTQYF.

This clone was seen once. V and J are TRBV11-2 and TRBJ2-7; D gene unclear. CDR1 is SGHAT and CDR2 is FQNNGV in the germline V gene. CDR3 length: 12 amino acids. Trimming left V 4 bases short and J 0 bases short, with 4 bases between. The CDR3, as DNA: TGTGCCAGCAGCTCTTACTCCTACGAGCAGTACTTC. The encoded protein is CASSSYSYEQYF.

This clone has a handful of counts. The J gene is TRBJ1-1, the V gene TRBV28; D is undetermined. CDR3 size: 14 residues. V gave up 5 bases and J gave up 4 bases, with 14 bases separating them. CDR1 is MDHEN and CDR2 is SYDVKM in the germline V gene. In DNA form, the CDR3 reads TGTGCCAGCAGTGCGCTCGCGGGAGGCACTGAAGCTTTCTTT. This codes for CASSALAGGTEAFF.

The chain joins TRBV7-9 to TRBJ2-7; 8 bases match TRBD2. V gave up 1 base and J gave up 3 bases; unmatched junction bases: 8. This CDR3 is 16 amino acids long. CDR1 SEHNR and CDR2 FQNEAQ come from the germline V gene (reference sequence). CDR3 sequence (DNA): TGTGCCAGCAGCTTAGAACGGGGGGGAGACTTCTACGAGCAGTACTTC. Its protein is CASSLERGGDFYEQYF.

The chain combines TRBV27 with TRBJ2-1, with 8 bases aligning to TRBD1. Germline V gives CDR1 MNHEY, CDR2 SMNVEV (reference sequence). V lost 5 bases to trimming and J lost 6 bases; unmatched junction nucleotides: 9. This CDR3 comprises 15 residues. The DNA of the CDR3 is TGTGCCAGCAGTCTGAAGGGCAGGGGGCTCAATGAGCAGTTCTTC. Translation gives CASSLKGRGLNEQFF.

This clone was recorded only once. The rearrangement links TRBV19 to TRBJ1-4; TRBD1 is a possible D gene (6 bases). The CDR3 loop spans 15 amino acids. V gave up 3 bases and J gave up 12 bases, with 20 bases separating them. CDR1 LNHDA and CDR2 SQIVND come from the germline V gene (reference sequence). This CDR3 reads CASSIGIGQPDELFF. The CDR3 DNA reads TGTGCCAGTAGTATTGGAATAGGACAGCCCGATGAACTGTTTTTT.

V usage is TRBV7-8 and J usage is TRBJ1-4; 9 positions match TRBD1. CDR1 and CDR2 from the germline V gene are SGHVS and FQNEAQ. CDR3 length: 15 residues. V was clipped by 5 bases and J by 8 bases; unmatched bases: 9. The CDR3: CASSASQGAGEKLFF. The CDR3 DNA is TGTGCCAGCAGCGCGTCACAGGGGGCGGGAGAAAAACTGTTTTTT.

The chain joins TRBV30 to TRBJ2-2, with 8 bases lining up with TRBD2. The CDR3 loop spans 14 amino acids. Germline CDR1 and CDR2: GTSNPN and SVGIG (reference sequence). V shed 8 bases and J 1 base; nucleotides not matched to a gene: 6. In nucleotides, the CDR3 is TGTGCCGGTGCGGGAGGCCTGAACACCGGGGAGCTGTTTTTT. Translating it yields CAGAGGLNTGELFF.

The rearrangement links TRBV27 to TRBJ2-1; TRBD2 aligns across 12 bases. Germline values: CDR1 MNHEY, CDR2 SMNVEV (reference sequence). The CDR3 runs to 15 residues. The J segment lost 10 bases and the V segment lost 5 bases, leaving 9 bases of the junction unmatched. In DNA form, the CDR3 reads TGTGCCAGCAGTCCAACGACTAGCGGGAGTTGGGAGCAGTTCTTC. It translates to CASSPTTSGSWEQFF.

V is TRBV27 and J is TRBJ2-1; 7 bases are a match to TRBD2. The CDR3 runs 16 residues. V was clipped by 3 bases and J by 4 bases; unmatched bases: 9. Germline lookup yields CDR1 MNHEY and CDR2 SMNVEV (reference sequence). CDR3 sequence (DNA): TGTGCCAGCAGTTTTTGGGCGGGAGACGGGTACAATGAGCAGTTCTTC. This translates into CASSFWAGDGYNEQFF.

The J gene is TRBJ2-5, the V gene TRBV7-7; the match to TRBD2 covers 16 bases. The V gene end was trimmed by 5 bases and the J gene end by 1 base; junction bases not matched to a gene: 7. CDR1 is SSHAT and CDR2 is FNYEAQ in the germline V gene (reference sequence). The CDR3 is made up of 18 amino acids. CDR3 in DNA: TGTGCCAGCAGCCGGGGACTAGCGGGAGGGCGAAGCCAAGAGACCCAGTACTTC. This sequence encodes CASSRGLAGGRSQETQYF.

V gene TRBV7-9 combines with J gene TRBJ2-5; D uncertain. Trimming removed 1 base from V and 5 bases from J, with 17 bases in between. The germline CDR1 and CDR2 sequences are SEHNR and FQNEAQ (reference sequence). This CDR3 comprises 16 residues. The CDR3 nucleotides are TGTGCCAGCAGCTTAGGACTGCTGCCTAGGATGGAGACCCAGTACTTC. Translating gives CASSLGLLPRMETQYF.

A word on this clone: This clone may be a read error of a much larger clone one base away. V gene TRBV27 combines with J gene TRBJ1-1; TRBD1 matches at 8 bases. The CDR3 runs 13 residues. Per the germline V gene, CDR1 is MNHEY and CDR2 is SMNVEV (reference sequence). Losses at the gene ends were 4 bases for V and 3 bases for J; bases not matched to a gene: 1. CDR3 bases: TGTGCCAGCAGTTCGACAGGGGACACTGAAGCTTTCTTT. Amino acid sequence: CASSSTGDTEAFF.

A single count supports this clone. CDR3 residues: CASGWTSGRGELFF. In nucleotides, the CDR3 is TGTGCCAGCGGCTGGACTAGCGGGAGGGGGGAGCTGTTTTTT. V is TRBV6-5 and J is TRBJ2-2, with 14 bases fitting TRBD2. The germline V gene encodes CDR1 MNHEY and CDR2 SVGAGI. The CDR3 runs 14 residues. The junction had 4 bases not matched to a gene; V was cut back by 8 bases and J by 8 bases.

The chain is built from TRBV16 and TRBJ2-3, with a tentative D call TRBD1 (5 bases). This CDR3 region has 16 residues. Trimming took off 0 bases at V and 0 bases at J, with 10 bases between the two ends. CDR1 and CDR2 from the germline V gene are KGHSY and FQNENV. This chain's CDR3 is CASSQSTGPSTDTQYF. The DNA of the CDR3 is TGTGCCAGCAGCCAATCAACAGGCCCTAGCACAGATACGCAGTATTTT.

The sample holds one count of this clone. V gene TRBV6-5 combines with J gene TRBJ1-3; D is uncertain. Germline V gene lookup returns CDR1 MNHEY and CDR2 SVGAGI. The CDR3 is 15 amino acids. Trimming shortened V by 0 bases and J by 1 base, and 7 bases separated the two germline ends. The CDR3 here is CASSYSSDSGNTIYF. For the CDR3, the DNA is TGTGCCAGCAGTTACTCATCGGATTCTGGAAACACCATATATTTT.

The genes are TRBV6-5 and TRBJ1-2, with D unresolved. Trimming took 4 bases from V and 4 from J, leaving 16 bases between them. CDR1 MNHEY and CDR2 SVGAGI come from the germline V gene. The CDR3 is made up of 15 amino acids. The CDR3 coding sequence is TGTGCCAGCAGTTTTACCTCCCGACAAATCTATGGCTACACCTTC. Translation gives CASSFTSRQIYGYTF.

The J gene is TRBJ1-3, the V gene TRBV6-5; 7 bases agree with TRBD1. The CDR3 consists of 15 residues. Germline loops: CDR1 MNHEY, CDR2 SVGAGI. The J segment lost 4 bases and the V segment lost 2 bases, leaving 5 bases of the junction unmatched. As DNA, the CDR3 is TGTGCCAGCAGTTACGACAGGGCCGGAGGAAACACCATATATTTT. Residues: CASSYDRAGGNTIYF.

CDR3 nucleotides: TGCGCCAGCAGCTTGGAGGTAGCGGGAGGGCCTAACGAGCAGTACTTC. This encodes CASSLEVAGGPNEQYF. The gene calls are TRBV5-1 and TRBJ2-7; TRBD2 matches at 11 bases. The germline CDR1 and CDR2 sequences are SGHRS and YFSETQ. Germline trimming cut 0 bases from V and 5 bases from J; bases unmatched to any gene: 7. The CDR3 runs to 16 residues.

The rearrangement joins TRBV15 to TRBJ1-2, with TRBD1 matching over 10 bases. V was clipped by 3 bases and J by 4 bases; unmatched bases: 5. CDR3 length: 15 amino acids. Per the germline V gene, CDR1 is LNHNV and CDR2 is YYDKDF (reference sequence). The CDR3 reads CATSSRDRGTYGYTF. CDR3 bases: TGTGCCACCAGCAGCCGGGACAGGGGTACCTATGGCTACACCTTC.